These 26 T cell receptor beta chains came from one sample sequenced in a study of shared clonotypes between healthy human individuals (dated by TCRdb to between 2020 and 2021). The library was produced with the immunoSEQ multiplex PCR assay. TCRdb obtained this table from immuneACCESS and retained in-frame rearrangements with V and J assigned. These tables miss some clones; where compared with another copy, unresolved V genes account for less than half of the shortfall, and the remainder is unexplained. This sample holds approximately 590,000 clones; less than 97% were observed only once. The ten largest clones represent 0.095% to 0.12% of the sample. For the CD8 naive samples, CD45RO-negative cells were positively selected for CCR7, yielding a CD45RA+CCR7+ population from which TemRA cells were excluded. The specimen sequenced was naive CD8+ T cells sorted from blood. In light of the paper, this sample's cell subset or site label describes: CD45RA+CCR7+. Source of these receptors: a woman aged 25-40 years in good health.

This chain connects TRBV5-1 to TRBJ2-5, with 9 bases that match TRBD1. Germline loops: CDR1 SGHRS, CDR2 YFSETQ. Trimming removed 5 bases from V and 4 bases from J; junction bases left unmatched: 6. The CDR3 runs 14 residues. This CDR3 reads CASRYGTGLETQYF. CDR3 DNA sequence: TGCGCCAGCAGATATGGGACAGGGCTAGAGACCCAGTACTTC.

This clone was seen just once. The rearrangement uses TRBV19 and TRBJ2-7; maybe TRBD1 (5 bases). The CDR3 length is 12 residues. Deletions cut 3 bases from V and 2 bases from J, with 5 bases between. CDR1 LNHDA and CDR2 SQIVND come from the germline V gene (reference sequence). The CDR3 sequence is CASSMGPYEQYF. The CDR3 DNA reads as TGTGCCAGTAGTATGGGGCCCTACGAGCAGTACTTC.

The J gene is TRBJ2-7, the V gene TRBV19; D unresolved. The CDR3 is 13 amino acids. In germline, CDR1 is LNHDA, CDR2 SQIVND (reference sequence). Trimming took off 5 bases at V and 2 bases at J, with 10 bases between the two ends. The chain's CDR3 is CASSFSWTYEQYF. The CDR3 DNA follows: TGTGCCAGTAGTTTCTCCTGGACCTACGAGCAGTACTTC.

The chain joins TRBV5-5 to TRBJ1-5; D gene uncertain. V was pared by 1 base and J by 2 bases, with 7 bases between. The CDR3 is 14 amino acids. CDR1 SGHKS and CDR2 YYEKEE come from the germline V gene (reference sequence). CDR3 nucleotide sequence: TGTGCCAGCAGCTTGTACAGTGGCAATCAGCCCCAGCATTTT. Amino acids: CASSLYSGNQPQHF.

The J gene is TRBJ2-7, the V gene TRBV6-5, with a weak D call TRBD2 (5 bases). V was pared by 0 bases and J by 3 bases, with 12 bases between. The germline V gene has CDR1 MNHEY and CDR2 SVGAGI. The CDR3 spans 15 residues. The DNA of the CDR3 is TGTGCCAGCAGTTACTCAGCGGAAAGCTACTACGAGCAGTACTTC. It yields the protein CASSYSAESYYEQYF.

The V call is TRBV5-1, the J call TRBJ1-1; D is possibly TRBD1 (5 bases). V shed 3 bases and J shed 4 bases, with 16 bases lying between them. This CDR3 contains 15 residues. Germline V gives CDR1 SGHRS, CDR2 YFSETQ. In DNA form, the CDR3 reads TGCGCCAGCAGCTGGGCCGGGGGACCGGGCACTGAAGCTTTCTTT. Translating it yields CASSWAGGPGTEAFF.

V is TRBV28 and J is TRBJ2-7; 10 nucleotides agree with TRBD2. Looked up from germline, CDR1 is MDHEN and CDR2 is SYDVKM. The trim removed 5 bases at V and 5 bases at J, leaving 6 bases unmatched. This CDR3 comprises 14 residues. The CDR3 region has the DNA TGTGCCAGCAGTCTTAGCGGGAGGTTCGACGAGCAGTACTTC. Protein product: CASSLSGRFDEQYF.

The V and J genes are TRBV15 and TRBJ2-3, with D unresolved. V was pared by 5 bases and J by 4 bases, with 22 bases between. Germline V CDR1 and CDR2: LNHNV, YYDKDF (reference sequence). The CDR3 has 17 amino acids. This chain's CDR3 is CATSGVRLTEPSDTQYF. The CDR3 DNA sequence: TGTGCCACCAGCGGGGTGCGACTTACCGAACCTTCAGATACGCAGTATTTT.

CDR3 in DNA: TGTGCCAGCAGCTTAGTTCCGGGGAACACTGAAGCTTTCTTT. Translation: CASSLVPGNTEAFF. This chain connects TRBV7-9 to TRBJ1-1; D is unclear. This CDR3 region has 14 residues. The V end was cut by 1 base, the J end by 1 base, with 7 bases between. Per the germline V gene, CDR1 is SEHNR and CDR2 is FQNEAQ (reference sequence).

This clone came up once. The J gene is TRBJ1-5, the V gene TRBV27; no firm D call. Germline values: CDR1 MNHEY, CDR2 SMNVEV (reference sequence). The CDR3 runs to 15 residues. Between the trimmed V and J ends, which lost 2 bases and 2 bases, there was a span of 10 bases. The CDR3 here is CASSLIPGGNQPQHF. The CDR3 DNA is TGTGCCAGCAGTTTAATTCCTGGGGGCAATCAGCCCCAGCATTTT.

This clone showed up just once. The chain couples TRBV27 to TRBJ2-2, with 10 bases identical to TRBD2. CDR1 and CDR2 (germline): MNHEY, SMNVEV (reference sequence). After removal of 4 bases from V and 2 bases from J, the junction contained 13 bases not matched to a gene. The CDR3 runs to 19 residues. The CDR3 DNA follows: TGTGCCAGCAGTTCACTGGGGCCGGGACTAGCGAGTAACACCGGGGAGCTGTTTTTT. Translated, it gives CASSSLGPGLASNTGELFF.

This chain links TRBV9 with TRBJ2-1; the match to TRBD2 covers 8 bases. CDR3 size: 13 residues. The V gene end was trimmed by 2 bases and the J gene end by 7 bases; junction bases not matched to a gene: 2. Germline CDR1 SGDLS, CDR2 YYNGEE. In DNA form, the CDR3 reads TGTGCCAGCAGCGTCCCTAGCGGGAATGAGCAGTTCTTC. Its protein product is CASSVPSGNEQFF.

This CDR3 reads CASSVREGNEQYF. The CDR3 DNA sequence: TGTGCCAGCAGCGTCAGAGAGGGTAACGAGCAGTACTTC. This chain links TRBV11-3 with TRBJ2-7; maybe TRBD2 (5 bases). The CDR3 length is 13 residues. V was trimmed by 5 bases and J by 5 bases, leaving 13 bases between them. The germline V gene encodes CDR1 SGHNT and CDR2 YENEEA.

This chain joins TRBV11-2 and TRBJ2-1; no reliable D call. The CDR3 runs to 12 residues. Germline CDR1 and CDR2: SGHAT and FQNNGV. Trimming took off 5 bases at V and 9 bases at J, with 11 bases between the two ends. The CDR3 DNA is TGTGCCAGCAGCCCCACGCCAGGTGAGCAGTTCTTC. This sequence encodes CASSPTPGEQFF.

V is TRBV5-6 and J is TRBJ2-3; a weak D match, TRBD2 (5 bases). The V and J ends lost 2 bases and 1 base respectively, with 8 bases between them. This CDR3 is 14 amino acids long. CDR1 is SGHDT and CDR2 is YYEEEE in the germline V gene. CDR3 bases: TGTGCCAGCAGCTTTAATAGCGGCACAGATACGCAGTATTTT. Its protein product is CASSFNSGTDTQYF.

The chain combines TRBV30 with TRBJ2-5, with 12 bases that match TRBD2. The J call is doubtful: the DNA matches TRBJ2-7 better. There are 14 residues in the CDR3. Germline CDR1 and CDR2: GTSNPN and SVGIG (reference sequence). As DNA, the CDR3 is TGTGCCTGGGAGACTAGCGGGAGTCTCTACGAGCAGTACTTC. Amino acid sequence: CAWETSGSLYEQYF.

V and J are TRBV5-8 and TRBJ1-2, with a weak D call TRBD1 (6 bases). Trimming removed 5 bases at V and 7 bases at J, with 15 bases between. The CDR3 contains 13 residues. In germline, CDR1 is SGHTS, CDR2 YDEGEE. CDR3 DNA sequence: TGTGCCAGCAGGCCTACAGGGTCTGGTGGCTACACCTTC. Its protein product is CASRPTGSGGYTF.

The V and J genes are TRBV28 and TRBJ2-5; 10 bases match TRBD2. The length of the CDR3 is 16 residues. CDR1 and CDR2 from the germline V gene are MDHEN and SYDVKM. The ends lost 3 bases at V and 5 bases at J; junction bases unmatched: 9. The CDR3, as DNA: TGTGCCAGCAGTTTCCAGCGGGAGGGACTAATGGAGACCCAGTACTTC. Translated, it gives CASSFQREGLMETQYF.

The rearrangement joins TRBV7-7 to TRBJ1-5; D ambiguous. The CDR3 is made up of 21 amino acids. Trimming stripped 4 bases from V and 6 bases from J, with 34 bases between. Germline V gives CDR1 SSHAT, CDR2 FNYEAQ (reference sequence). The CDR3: CASSSLLTGLDCRVGSQPQHF. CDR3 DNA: TGTGCCAGCAGCTCCCTACTGACCGGGCTCGATTGCCGCGTGGGGAGTCAGCCCCAGCATTTT.

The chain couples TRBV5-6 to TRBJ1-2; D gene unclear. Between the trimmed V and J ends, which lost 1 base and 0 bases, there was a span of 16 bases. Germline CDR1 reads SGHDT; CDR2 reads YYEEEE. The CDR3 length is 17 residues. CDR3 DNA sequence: TGTGCCAGCAGCTTGTTCGGCAGAGGACCCTCTAACTATGGCTACACCTTC. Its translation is CASSLFGRGPSNYGYTF.

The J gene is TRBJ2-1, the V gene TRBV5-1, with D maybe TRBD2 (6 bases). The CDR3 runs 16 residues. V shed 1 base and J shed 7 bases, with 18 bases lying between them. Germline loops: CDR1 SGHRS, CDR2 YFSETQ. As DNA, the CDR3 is TGCGCCAGCAGCTTGATCGGACCCGGGAGCCCGAATGAGCAGTTCTTC. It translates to CASSLIGPGSPNEQFF.

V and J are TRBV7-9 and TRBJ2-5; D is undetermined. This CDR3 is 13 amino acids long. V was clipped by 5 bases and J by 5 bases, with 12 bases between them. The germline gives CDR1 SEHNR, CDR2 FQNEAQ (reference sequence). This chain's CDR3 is CASSKSGAETQYF. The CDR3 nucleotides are TGTGCCAGCAGCAAGTCCGGAGCTGAGACCCAGTACTTC.

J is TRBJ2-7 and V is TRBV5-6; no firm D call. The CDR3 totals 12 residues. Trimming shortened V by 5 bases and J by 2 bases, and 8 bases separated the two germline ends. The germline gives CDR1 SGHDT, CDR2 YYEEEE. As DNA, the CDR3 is TGTGCCAGCAGGGTAGGCGCCTACGAGCAGTACTTC. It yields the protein CASRVGAYEQYF.

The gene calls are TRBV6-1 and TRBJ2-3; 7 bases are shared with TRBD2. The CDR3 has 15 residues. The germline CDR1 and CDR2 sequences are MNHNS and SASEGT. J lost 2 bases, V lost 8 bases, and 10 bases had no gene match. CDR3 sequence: CASFDTSVPTDTQYF. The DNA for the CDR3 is TGTGCCAGCTTTGATACTAGCGTCCCCACAGATACGCAGTATTTT.

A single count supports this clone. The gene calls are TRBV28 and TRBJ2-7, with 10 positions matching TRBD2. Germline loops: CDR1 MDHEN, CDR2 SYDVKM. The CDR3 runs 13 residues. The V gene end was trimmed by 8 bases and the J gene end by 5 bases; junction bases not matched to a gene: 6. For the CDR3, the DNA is TGTGCCAGCCGCCTAGCGGGAGTGGACGAGCAGTACTTC. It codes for CASRLAGVDEQYF.

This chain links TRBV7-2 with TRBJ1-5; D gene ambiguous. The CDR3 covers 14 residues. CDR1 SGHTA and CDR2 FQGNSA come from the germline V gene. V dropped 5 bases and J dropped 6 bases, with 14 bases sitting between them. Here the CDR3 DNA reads TGTGCCAGCAGCCTTCCTTGGGTGGCTCAGCCCCAGCATTTT. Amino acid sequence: CASSLPWVAQPQHF. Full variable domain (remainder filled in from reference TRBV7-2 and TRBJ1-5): GAGVSQSPSNKVTEKGKDVELRCDPISGHTALYWYRQSLGQGLEFLIYFQGNSAPDKSGLPSDRFSAERTGGSVSTLTIQRTQQEDSAVYLCASSLPWVAQPQHFGDGTRLSIL.